This T cell receptor beta chain comes out of a study of HIV-infected children after antiretroviral therapy interruption. Study background: Children's median ages were about 9.2 years and 8 years by group.

A 3' RACE protocol on RNA, with unique molecular identifiers, produced the TCR library. TCRdb re-called the 3' RACE reads with MiXCR, one entry per CDR3 protein. Of around 47,000 distinct CDR3 sequences in the sample, roughly 4.5% were seen once. Sample treatment: PENTA 11 planned treatment interruption arm or continuous ART arm. Sample: CD45RA+ CD4+ T cells from PBMCs, pooled from several time points, taken from a donor given antiretroviral therapy, either interrupted or continuous. Subset: naive CD4+ CD45RA+ CD45RO- T cells. This clonotype was sampled from a pool of human donors with HIV.

The CDR3 DNA reads as TGTGCCAGCCGCACGGGTCCCAATCAGCCCCAGCATTTT. This gives the protein CASRTGPNQPQHF. J is TRBJ1-5 and V is TRBV2; no reliable D call. V lost 8 bases and J lost 3, with 11 bases in between. The CDR3 runs to 13 residues. Germline V gives CDR1 SNHLY, CDR2 FYNNEI.